The present T cell receptor (beta chain) was sequenced within a study of T cells in Graves' hyperthyroidism and ophthalmopathy (dated by TCRdb to about 2019). At the level of the whole study: TCR V-J signatures able to tell the groups apart were searched for in a discovery cohort of approximately 95 patients, of whom more than 40 had Graves' ophthalmopathy and roughly 57 had stable Graves' hyperthyroidism. According to the paper, TCR Vbeta CDR3 sequencing was carried out on 135 peripheral blood samples, which came from 40 to 45 ophthalmopathy, 75 or so hyperthyroidism and some 17 progressor patients. Thyroid tissue and blood T-cell repertoires from roughly 6 Graves' hyperthyroidism patients were also compared in the study. An independent validation cohort of under 20 hyperthyroidism patients and 15 or so patients who later progressed to ophthalmopathy tested prospective prediction of ophthalmopathy. Following sampling, methimazole starting at 30 mg daily was given to hyperthyroidism patients, and high-dose intravenous methylprednisolone was given to ophthalmopathy patients. The 100 discovery patients were divided at random into training and test sets in a 7:3 ratio. Here is what the overall study found, with its caveats: Most expanded thyroid clonotypes (frequency above 0.001) were also detected in blood, a finding suggesting that blood repertoires may reflect thyroid immune responses. Sample size was not statistically predetermined, and blinding of investigators to group allocation was not performed. A 13 V-J signature model separated ophthalmopathy from stable hyperthyroidism, with around 88% sensitivity and 81.08% specificity in cross-validation and 80%/75% in testing. In validation, the model predicted progression to ophthalmopathy with 65% to 71% sensitivity and 72% to 85% specificity, a median of 6.5 months before onset.

This clonotype has ten or more counts. It has no known antigen specificity. Base-call qualities are not available, and no considerably larger clone is one nucleotide away. Graves' hyperthyroidism was defined as stable when no progression to ophthalmopathy occurred over 18 months of follow-up. Hyperthyroidism patients were newly diagnosed, with disease duration under 2 months, and aged 18 to 65 years. Exclusion was applied to patients with uncontrolled infections, other autoimmune diseases, pregnancy or lactation. Diagnoses were established on the basis of clinical symptoms, serum thyroxine and TRAb, thyroid ultrasound, and orbital computed tomography. Total RNA was extracted using Trizol reagent, and RNA quality was assessed on an Agilent 2100 Bioanalyzer. Amplification of TCR beta CDR3 regions was carried out from RNA transcripts. A first-round RT-PCR of the TCR CDR3 used the HTBI primer set with the Qiagen OneStep RT-PCR kit. The libraries were constructed in a second round of multiplex PCR and then size-selected and purified. Sequencing of the libraries was done on an Illumina HiSeq2000 using paired-end 100 bp reads. As for the authors' bioinformatics: SOAPnuke was used to process the raw data, removing reads that contained adapters or uncalled bases, had a mean Phred below 15, or lacked an exact match to the constant primer or identifier. COPE v1.2.5 was used to merge high-quality paired reads, and clonotypes were defined as unique nucleotide sequences. MiTCR v1.1 was used to align the clonotypes against IMGT TRBV, TRBD and TRBJ reference segments. The analysis included only V-J combinations with a frequency above 0.0001, which together covered roughly 99% of the repertoires. A TCS score was defined as the ratio between F50 (clonal expansion) and ExV (chaos), using BLOSUM62-based TCRdist between CDR3 peptides within each V-J. Welch's t-statistics and random forest reduced around 550 V-J features to 13, which were used in a naive Bayes classifier (R e1071). The similarity between thyroid and blood repertoires was quantified using the Morisita-Horn index. TCRdb trimmed public reads at Q25 via fastp, called clones via MiXCR and kept in-frame beta chains. Rows with one shared CDR3 protein collapse into an entry with the most common genes and DNA. These V and J calls are TCRdb output, not the study's own analysis. The sample table contains around 580,000 distinct CDR3 sequences; only one count was recorded for 46% of them. In total, the top ten clones hold 7.5% to 8.5% of the sample.

V loses 5 bases of germline sequence and J loses 1 base, and the interval between the two ends is 14 bases. CDR1 and CDR2, per the germline V gene (reference sequence), are LGHDT and YNNKEL. The CDR3 runs 15 amino acids, cysteine and phenylalanine included. CDR3 DNA is the only sequence kept; it has 45 bases, read in frame from the first base. The sequencing sample was made of peripheral blood or thyroid tissue (not recorded which). The sequence was obtained from a woman between 18 and 29 years old with Graves' hyperthyroidism. The chain joins TRBV3-1 to TRBJ1-1, with no confident D gene call. The CDR3 here reads CASSLGSAGNTEAFF. In nucleotide form, the sequence is TGTGCCAGCAGCTTGGGGTCTGCGGGGAACACTGAAGCTTTCTTT.